The 28 T cell receptor beta chains listed next were all sequenced from one sample in a study of graft-versus-host responses after intestinal transplantation. The table came from immunoSEQ multiplex PCR; TCRdb's copy has only in-frame clones and leaves some out. The table lists 100,000 to 140,000 clones, about 87% of them singletons. Antigen specificity for these receptors is unknown. Sample: unstimulated CD4+ T cells sorted from spleen or lymph node cells, taken before transplant. The receptor set was obtained from a human donor who was the organ donor for an intestinal transplant.

The chain employs TRBV5-4 and TRBJ2-3; TRBD2 aligns across 13 bases. The J segment lost 5 bases and the V segment lost 4 bases, leaving 10 bases of the junction unmatched. Germline V CDR1 and CDR2: SGHNT, YYREEE (reference sequence). This CDR3 spans 17 amino acids. The CDR3 nucleotides are TGTGCCAGCAGCAAAACTAGCGGGAGGGCCTCGGGAGATACGCAGTATTTT. It yields the protein CASSKTSGRASGDTQYF.

The chain joins TRBV7-2 to TRBJ2-7; D unclear. V was clipped by 3 bases and J by 4 bases, with 10 bases between them. The germline V gene encodes CDR1 SGHTA and CDR2 FQGNSA. The CDR3 length is 13 residues. This CDR3 reads CASSLEGRYEQYF. The CDR3 nucleotides are TGTGCCAGCAGCTTGGAAGGCCGTTACGAGCAGTACTTC.

This chain links TRBV5-4 with TRBJ2-5, with TRBD2 matching 7 bases. The length of the CDR3 is 14 residues. From germline, CDR1 is SGHNT and CDR2 YYREEE (reference sequence). After removal of 0 bases from V and 5 bases from J, the junction contained 4 bases not matched to a gene. The CDR3 reads CASSLGLAGETQYF. In DNA form, the CDR3 reads TGTGCCAGCAGCTTGGGACTAGCCGGGGAGACCCAGTACTTC.

The CDR3 sequence: CASSFQEKETQYF. The CDR3 nucleotides read TGTGCCAGCAGCTTCCAAGAGAAAGAGACCCAGTACTTC. The V gene is TRBV7-9, the J gene TRBJ2-5; D is unresolved. The CDR3 extends over 13 amino acids. Per germline, CDR1 SEHNR and CDR2 FQNEAQ (reference sequence). V lost 3 bases and J lost 3, with 8 bases in between.

CDR3 nucleotide sequence: TGTGCCAGCAGCGTAGCCGGGGAGGTGTCGACTAATGAAAAACTGTTTTTT. It specifies CASSVAGEVSTNEKLFF. V is TRBV9 and J is TRBJ1-4; D is undetermined. Germline CDR1 SGDLS, CDR2 YYNGEE. Between the trimmed V and J ends, which lost 0 bases and 2 bases, there was a span of 14 bases. The CDR3 spans 17 residues.

This sequence joins TRBV19 and TRBJ1-2; D perhaps matches TRBD1 (5 bases). The germline V and J ends were trimmed by 8 bases and 4 bases, with 17 bases remaining between them. The CDR3 contains 14 residues. CDR1 and CDR2 from the germline V gene are LNHDA and SQIVND (reference sequence). The CDR3 coding sequence is TGTGCCAGTTGGGAGACGGGACCTCCCTATGGCTACACCTTC. This encodes CASWETGPPYGYTF. The full variable domain, its missing parts supplied by reference TRBV19 and TRBJ1-2, is DGGITQSPKYLFRKEGQNVTLSCEQNLNHDAMYWYRQDPGQGLRLIYYSQIVNDFQKGDIAEGYSVSREKKESFPLTVTSAQKNPTAFYLCASWETGPPYGYTFGSGTRLTVV.

This chain links TRBV5-6 with TRBJ2-2, with 15 positions matching TRBD2. The V segment lost 3 bases and the J segment 7 bases; nucleotides outside the gene matches: 13. CDR1 is SGHDT and CDR2 is YYEEEE in the germline V gene. The CDR3 covers 19 residues. The CDR3 DNA reads as TGTGCCAGCAGCTCGCGGACTAGCGGGGGGGCCGGGTTTGTCGGGGAGCTGTTTTTT. This codes for CASSSRTSGGAGFVGELFF.

The V and J genes are TRBV30 and TRBJ2-7; D is ambiguous. The CDR3 contains 13 residues. The germline V gene has CDR1 GTSNPN and CDR2 SVGIG (reference sequence). V gave up 3 bases and J gave up 1 base, with 10 bases separating them. The CDR3 DNA sequence: TGTGCCTGGAGGCCTCCAGTATCCTACGAGCAGTACTTC. Its protein is CAWRPPVSYEQYF.

This chain connects TRBV28 to TRBJ2-7; D gene unclear. Germline V CDR1 and CDR2: MDHEN, SYDVKM. Trimming shortened V by 1 base and J by 3 bases, and 4 bases separated the two germline ends. The CDR3 covers 12 residues. The CDR3, as DNA: TGTGCCAGCAGTTTATTTTTCTACGAGCAGTACTTC. It encodes CASSLFFYEQYF.

To note about this clone: One junction end does not reproduce the germline sequence, and a read error may be involved. This specimen includes other DNA sequences encoding the same CDR3. CDR3 nucleotide sequence: TGTAGCGTTGTGACTGGGGCGCGGGAGACCCAGTACTTC. Its protein is CSVVTGARETQYF. The rearrangement uses TRBV29-1 and TRBJ2-5; D could derive from TRBD1 or TRBD2 (5 bases each). The CDR3 has 13 amino acids. Germline V CDR1 and CDR2: SQVTM, ANQGSEA.

This clone has just one count. The chain recombines TRBV14 with TRBJ2-5, with D unclear. Near its end, the DNA agrees better with TRBJ2-7, so the J call may be wrong. Germline CDR1 reads SGHDN; CDR2 reads FVKESK. The CDR3 runs 14 residues. This chain's CDR3 is CASSQTIVGYEQYF. CDR3 bases: TGTGCCAGCAGCCAAACCATAGTAGGCTACGAGCAGTACTTC.

The chain employs TRBV27 and TRBJ2-1, with 10 bases fitting TRBD2. The CDR3 has 20 residues. CDR1 is MNHEY and CDR2 is SMNVEV in the germline V gene (reference sequence). J gave up 0 bases and V 5 bases, and 16 bases lay outside the gene matches. This CDR3 reads CASSLPGFLAGVPSYNEQFF. CDR3 DNA sequence: TGTGCCAGCAGTCTCCCCGGCTTTCTAGCGGGAGTTCCCTCCTACAATGAGCAGTTCTTC.

This clone was seen once. J is TRBJ2-3 and V is TRBV6-1; D gene unclear. Per the germline V gene, CDR1 is MNHNS and CDR2 is SASEGT. Trimming took off 4 bases at V and 10 bases at J, with 15 bases between the two ends. The CDR3 sequence is 13 residues long. CDR3 DNA: TGTGCCAGCAGTGTGAGAGAAACCCCATCGCAGTATTTT. Protein sequence: CASSVRETPSQYF.

The chain links TRBV30 to TRBJ1-1; no definite D call. The CDR3 runs 14 residues. V lost 3 bases and J lost 1, with 12 bases in between. CDR1 is GTSNPN and CDR2 is SVGIG in the germline V gene (reference sequence). For the CDR3, the DNA is TGTGCCTGGAGGCGTCGTGTTGGGAACACTGAAGCTTTCTTT. Translated: CAWRRRVGNTEAFF.

The V gene is TRBV6-5, the J gene TRBJ2-5, with D perhaps assigned TRBD1 or TRBD2 (5 bases each). The CDR3 consists of 14 residues. CDR1 is MNHEY, CDR2 SVGAGI, per germline. Trimming left V 9 bases short and J 2 bases short, with 16 bases between. The CDR3 reads CASSRGRGQETQYF. CDR3 DNA: TGTGCCAGTTCAAGGGGACGGGGTCAAGAGACCCAGTACTTC.

Written as DNA, the CDR3 is TGTGCCACCAGCAGAGATAGCGGGAGACCGCTTGGCGAGCAGTTCTTC. This translates into CATSRDSGRPLGEQFF. The chain recombines TRBV15 with TRBJ2-1; 9 nucleotides match TRBD2. CDR1 is LNHNV and CDR2 is YYDKDF in the germline V gene (reference sequence). The V segment lost 0 bases and the J segment 10 bases; nucleotides outside the gene matches: 10. This CDR3 has 16 amino acids.

CDR3: CASSNREEETQYF. In nucleotides, the CDR3 is TGTGCCAGCAGCAACCGGGAGGAAGAGACCCAGTACTTC. The chain combines TRBV11-2 with TRBJ2-5; 7 bases are a match to TRBD2. This CDR3 is 13 amino acids long. Germline CDR1 reads SGHAT; CDR2 reads FQNNGV. The V and J ends lost 5 bases and 3 bases, in that order; junction bases with no gene match: 3.

Only a few counts were recorded for this clone. V usage is TRBV29-1 and J usage is TRBJ2-1; tentatively, D is TRBD2 (6 bases). The germline CDR1 and CDR2 sequences are SQVTM and ANQGSEA. The ends were cut back, 5 bases at V and 2 bases at J, with 31 bases in the middle. CDR3 length: 20 amino acids. The CDR3 here is CSVLRGISAALEGTYNEQFF. The CDR3, as DNA: TGCAGCGTTCTTCGAGGTATTTCGGCCGCCTTGGAGGGGACCTACAATGAGCAGTTCTTC.

The count of this clone is one. The V call is TRBV5-6, the J call TRBJ2-1; 12 bases are a match to TRBD2. Trimming removed 6 bases from V and 0 bases from J; junction bases left unmatched: 13. The CDR3 is made up of 19 amino acids. Per germline, CDR1 SGHDT and CDR2 YYEEEE. The CDR3 DNA follows: TGTGCCAGCAACAAACCGGGACTAGCGGGCCTCAGCTCCTACAATGAGCAGTTCTTC. Its protein product is CASNKPGLAGLSSYNEQFF. Supplemented by reference TRBV5-6 and TRBJ2-1, the full variable domain reads DAGVTQSPTHLIKTRGQQVTLRCSPKSGHDTVSWYQQALGQGPQFIFQYYEEEERQRGNFPDRFSGHQFPNYSSELNVNALLLGDSALYLCASNKPGLAGLSSYNEQFFGPGTRLTVL.

The rearrangement joins TRBV12-5 to TRBJ2-3; weak D call: TRBD2 (5 bases). Germline lookup yields CDR1 LGHNT and CDR2 FRNRAP. The CDR3 covers 14 residues. Trimming took off 5 bases at V and 6 bases at J, with 15 bases between the two ends. The DNA of the CDR3 is TGTGCTAGTGGTACCGGAGGAGGTGGCGATACGCAGTATTTT. This encodes CASGTGGGGDTQYF.

The genes are TRBV21-1 and TRBJ2-7. TRBV21-1 represents a pseudogene. CDR3 length equals 16 residues. The CDR3 bases are TGTGCCAGCAGCAAAGCGCTTGGCCGGCAGTGGGGCGAGCAGTACTTC. Protein product: CASSKALGRQWGEQYF.

For the CDR3, the DNA is TGTGCCAGCAGCAAAGGGGGAGTTAGCGGTAGCAATCAGCCCCAGCATTTT. This encodes CASSKGGVSGSNQPQHF. The chain has TRBV2 and TRBJ1-5; D is possibly TRBD1 (6 bases). Looked up from germline, CDR1 is SNHLY and CDR2 is FYNNEI. V gave up 6 bases and J gave up 0 bases, with 18 bases separating them. CDR3 length: 17 residues.

This clone appeared a few times. The V call is TRBV5-1, the J call TRBJ1-1; TRBD1 agrees at 7 bases. V shed 3 bases and J 7 bases; nucleotides not matched to a gene: 21. Germline V lookup: CDR1 SGHRS, CDR2 YFSETQ. The CDR3 has 18 amino acids. This chain's CDR3 is CASSSLRRQGVGMGEAFF. In DNA form, the CDR3 reads TGCGCCAGCAGCTCCTTGCGGCGTCAGGGGGTGGGGATGGGTGAAGCTTTCTTT.

This chain links TRBV15 with TRBJ2-7, with a tentative D call TRBD2 (5 bases). Germline V lookup: CDR1 LNHNV, CDR2 YYDKDF (reference sequence). The CDR3 is 16 amino acids. The V end lost 0 bases, the J end lost 7 bases, and 19 bases lay between the germline ends. CDR3 in DNA: TGTGCCACCAGCAGAGAAGGACTCCCTCACCCGAGGGAGCAGTACTTC. Protein sequence: CATSREGLPHPREQYF.

The CDR3 spells CASSTGGRYGYTF. The CDR3 DNA reads as TGTGCCAGCAGCACAGGGGGTAGGTATGGCTACACCTTC. This chain links TRBV5-6 with TRBJ1-2, with 8 bases fitting TRBD1. The CDR3 contains 13 residues. With V trimmed by 4 bases and J by 5 bases, 4 bases remained unmatched. CDR1 is SGHDT, CDR2 YYEEEE, per germline. Drawing the rest from reference TRBV5-6 and TRBJ1-2, the complete variable domain is DAGVTQSPTHLIKTRGQQVTLRCSPKSGHDTVSWYQQALGQGPQFIFQYYEEEERQRGNFPDRFSGHQFPNYSSELNVNALLLGDSALYLCASSTGGRYGYTFGSGTRLTVV.

The J gene is TRBJ1-4, the V gene TRBV5-4; TRBD1 agrees at 9 bases. From germline, CDR1 is SGHNT and CDR2 YYREEE (reference sequence). The ends lost 0 bases at V and 8 bases at J; junction bases unmatched: 5. The CDR3 length is 15 residues. This chain's CDR3 is CASSLAGQGNEKLFF. The CDR3 DNA reads TGTGCCAGCAGCTTGGCGGGACAGGGTAACGAAAAACTGTTTTTT.

The V call is TRBV7-2, the J call TRBJ1-5, with unresolved D. CDR3 size: 15 residues. CDR1 and CDR2 (germline): SGHTA, FQGNSA. Trimming took off 1 base at V and 2 bases at J, with 9 bases between the two ends. The CDR3 region is CASSLGDVGNQPQHF. CDR3 sequence (DNA): TGTGCCAGCAGCTTAGGGGATGTGGGCAATCAGCCCCAGCATTTT.

J is TRBJ2-7 and V is TRBV4-1; D is possibly TRBD2 (6 bases). Germline CDR1 and CDR2: MGHRA and YSYEKL. The CDR3 is 17 amino acids. Trimming cost V 3 bases and J 2 bases, with 20 bases left between them. CDR3 bases: TGCGCCAGCAGCCAGAAGGACACCGGGACTGAAACCTACGAGCAGTACTTC. Translation gives CASSQKDTGTETYEQYF.